A selection of T cell receptor beta chains follows, all from one sample in a study of blood T cell repertoires in COVID-19. Repertoires were generated with immunoSEQ multiplex PCR, while TCRdb's copy carries only in-frame clones and drops some. The table shows under 200,000 clones, with around 82% occurring only once. The specimen was peripheral blood. The origin of the receptors is a woman of 80 years or more with acute or convalescent COVID-19. Each CDR3 is given with its conserved first and last residue. Each record gives: clone size, J gene, V gene, D gene, CDR3 protein, CDR3 DNA. A D gene is named only where the DNA matches it firmly. A clone size is listed for some rows: how often the clone was seen (once, few, many), or a class if it is expanded.

.,TRBJ2-7,TRBV6-2/TRBV6-3,TRBD2,CASSYSNPVGTSYEQYF,TGTGCCAGCAGTTACTCGAACCCTGTCGGGACTAGCTACGAGCAGTACTTC
.,TRBJ2-7,TRBV6-2/TRBV6-3,TRBD2,CASSYSKAGGPYEQYF,TGTGCCAGCAGTTACTCGAAAGCGGGGGGGCCCTACGAGCAGTACTTC
.,TRBJ1-2,TRBV4-1,.,CASSQDHTVLTRHYGYTF,TGCGCCAGCAGCCAAGATCACACAGTTCTTACCCGACACTATGGCTACACCTTC
.,TRBJ2-2,TRBV19,.,CASSIIRGLITGELFF,TGTGCCAGTAGTATTATTCGAGGCCTTATTACCGGGGAGCTGTTTTTT
.,TRBJ2-7,TRBV5-1,.,CASTPLGGIGAYEQYF,TGCGCCAGCACTCCCCTTGGCGGGATAGGGGCCTACGAGCAGTACTTC
.,TRBJ2-4,TRBV5-4,.,CASSSAEVLDIQYF,TGTGCCAGCAGCTCCGCGGAAGTTCTAGACATTCAGTACTTC
.,TRBJ2-5,TRBV11-2,TRBD2,CASSLASGGGETQYF,TGTGCCAGCAGCTTAGCTAGCGGGGGAGGGGAGACCCAGTACTTC
.,TRBJ1-2,TRBV12-3/TRBV12-4,TRBD1,CATRTGANYGYTF,TGTGCCACCAGGACAGGGGCTAACTATGGCTACACCTTC
.,TRBJ1-1,TRBV7-2,.,CASSLTHFSGAFF,TGTGCCAGCAGCCTAACTCACTTCTCGGGAGCTTTCTTT
.,TRBJ2-1,TRBV5-4,TRBD2,CASSRGLAGVTDEQFF,TGTGCCAGCAGCAGGGGACTAGCGGGAGTTACGGATGAGCAGTTCTTC
once,TRBJ2-3,TRBV19,.,CASSILAPFTDTQYF,TGTGCCAGTAGTATACTAGCGCCCTTCACAGATACGCAGTATTTT
once,TRBJ2-2,TRBV29-1,.,CSVSGPNTGELFF,TGCAGCGTATCAGGTCCGAACACCGGGGAGCTGTTTTTT
once,TRBJ1-3,TRBV5-6,.,CASSFLGGAGNTIYF,TGTGCCAGCAGCTTTCTAGGGGGGGCTGGAAACACCATATATTTT
.,TRBJ2-1,TRBV5-4,.,CASRSSTGNSYNEQFF,TGTGCCAGCAGATCATCCACCGGGAACTCCTACAATGAGCAGTTCTTC
.,TRBJ2-5,TRBV5-8,TRBD1,CASSPGTGFLETQYF,TGTGCCAGCAGCCCCGGGACAGGGTTCTTGGAGACCCAGTACTTC
few,TRBJ1-3,TRBV5-6,.,CASSLRRVSGGNTIYF,TGTGCCAGCAGCTTGAGGCGGGTCTCGGGTGGAAACACCATATATTTT
.,TRBJ1-5,TRBV5-1,.,CASSLLAGGNQPQHF,TGCGCCAGCAGCTTGTTAGCAGGGGGCAATCAGCCCCAGCATTTT
.,TRBJ1-3,TRBV19,.,CASSNPGSSGNTIYF,TGTGCCAGTAGTAATCCAGGGTCCTCTGGAAACACCATATATTTT
.,TRBJ2-1,TRBV9,.,CASSVGRVGRDGYNEQFF,TGTGCCAGCAGCGTAGGGAGGGTCGGCAGGGACGGGTACAATGAGCAGTTCTTC
.,TRBJ1-1,TRBV11-2,.,CASSALGSNTEAFF,TGTGCCAGCAGCGCCCTCGGGTCGAACACTGAAGCTTTCTTT
.,TRBJ1-2,TRBV9,.,CASSVGGQGREGYTF,TGTGCCAGCAGCGTAGGGGGGCAGGGGAGAGAGGGCTACACCTTC
.,TRBJ2-3,TRBV6-6,TRBD2,CASSYAGRGDTQYF,TGTGCCAGCAGTTACGCAGGGAGGGGAGATACGCAGTATTTT
.,TRBJ1-2,TRBV6-1,TRBD1,CASSEGVTGGYYGYTF,TGTGCCAGCAGTGAAGGGGTGACAGGGGGCTATTATGGCTACACCTTC
.,TRBJ1-2,TRBV2,TRBD1,CASSEGQGVPIYGYTF,TGTGCCAGCAGTGAGGGACAGGGCGTCCCGATTTATGGCTACACCTTC
.,TRBJ1-1,TRBV10-3,.,CAISGLGGVPPTEAFF,TGTGCCATCAGTGGATTGGGAGGGGTCCCCCCCACTGAAGCTTTCTTT
.,TRBJ2-3,TRBV6-6,TRBD2,CASSYPGLEERDTQYF,TGTGCCAGCAGTTACCCGGGACTAGAAGAGCGAGATACGCAGTATTTT
.,TRBJ2-2,TRBV7-2,.,CASSLGTLTGELFF,TGTGCCAGCAGCTTAGGGACTTTGACCGGGGAGCTGTTTTTT
.,TRBJ2-1,TRBV6-2/TRBV6-3,.,CASSYDMPSGPSYNEQFF,TGTGCCAGCAGTTACGATATGCCAAGTGGCCCATCCTACAATGAGCAGTTCTTC
.,TRBJ2-5,TRBV4-2,TRBD1,CASSQGAGGLQETQYF,TGTGCCAGCAGCCAAGGGGCAGGGGGCTTACAAGAGACCCAGTACTTC
.,TRBJ2-2,TRBV14,.,CASSRGRVTGELFF,TGTGCCAGCAGCAGGGGCCGCGTCACCGGGGAGCTGTTTTTT
.,TRBJ2-3,TRBV3-1/TRBV3-2,.,CASSRRGGADTQYF,TGTGCCAGCAGCCGGCGGGGTGGGGCAGATACGCAGTATTTT
.,TRBJ2-7,TRBV12-3/TRBV12-4,.,CASSLASYEQYF,TGTGCCAGCAGTTTAGCCAGCTACGAGCAGTACTTC
.,TRBJ1-4,TRBV2,TRBD1,CASSGRGTGGEKLFF,TGTGCCAGCAGTGGGAGAGGGACAGGGGGGGAAAAACTGTTTTTT
.,TRBJ1-1,TRBV10-3,TRBD1,CAIAWKQGDTEAFF,TGTGCCATCGCGTGGAAACAGGGGGATACTGAAGCTTTCTTT
.,TRBJ2-7,TRBV5-1,TRBD2,CASRIGLAGAYEQYF,TGCGCCAGCAGGATAGGACTAGCGGGAGCCTACGAGCAGTACTTC
.,TRBJ2-5,TRBV30,.,CAWVPSSLRSAQYF,TGTGCCTGGGTACCTAGCTCCCTAAGATCGGCCCAGTACTTC
.,TRBJ1-2,TRBV7-8,.,CASSLAGIGYGYTF,TGTGCCAGCAGCTTAGCGGGCATCGGCTATGGCTACACCTTC
once,TRBJ2-7,TRBV7-8,.,CASRGGPTYEQYF,TGTGCCAGCAGGGGGGGTCCTACCTACGAGCAGTACTTC
.,TRBJ1-3,TRBV6-1,.,CASSEARGNTIYF,TGTGCCAGCAGTGAAGCCCGTGGAAACACCATATATTTT
.,TRBJ2-5,TRBV24-1,.,CATSDPTVSGETQYF,TGTGCCACCAGTGACCCGACAGTGAGTGGAGAGACCCAGTACTTC
.,TRBJ2-3,TRBV9,TRBD1,CASSALTGGEADTQYF,TGTGCCAGCAGCGCCTTGACAGGGGGCGAAGCAGATACGCAGTATTTT
.,TRBJ2-7,TRBV25-1,.,CASSDWRGRGEQYF,TGTGCCAGCAGTGATTGGAGGGGCCGTGGCGAGCAGTACTTC
few,TRBJ1-1,TRBV6-5,TRBD1,CASRTDRAATEAFF,TGTGCCAGTCGGACGGACAGGGCGGCCACTGAAGCTTTCTTT
.,TRBJ1-3,TRBV9,.,CASSVGPEGLGNTIYF,TGTGCCAGCAGCGTGGGACCGGAGGGGCTAGGAAACACCATATATTTT
.,TRBJ2-3,TRBV7-9,.,CASSWSQGPDTQYF,TGTGCCAGCAGCTGGAGTCAGGGGCCAGATACGCAGTATTTT
.,TRBJ1-4,TRBV2,.,CASSEVQVSNEKLFF,TGTGCCAGCAGTGAGGTACAGGTGTCCAATGAAAAACTGTTTTTT
.,TRBJ1-1,TRBV19,TRBD1,CASTLRGRDRGTEAFF,TGTGCCAGTACCCTTAGGGGTCGGGACAGGGGCACTGAAGCTTTCTTT
.,TRBJ2-7,TRBV27,.,CASSFSQGHSYEQYF,TGTGCCAGCAGTTTCTCACAGGGTCACTCCTACGAGCAGTACTTC
.,TRBJ1-6,TRBV5-1,.,CASSLQGPPNSPLHF,TGCGCCAGCAGCTTACAGGGTCCTCCCAATTCACCCCTCCACTTT
.,TRBJ1-2,TRBV29-1,.,CSVAQGVDGYTF,TGCAGCGTTGCACAGGGTGTTGATGGCTACACCTTC
.,TRBJ1-2,TRBV27,TRBD1,CASSFLVGTGVLSGYTF,TGTGCCAGCAGTTTCCTAGTTGGGACAGGGGTATTGAGCGGCTACACCTTC
.,TRBJ2-7,TRBV6-6,.,CASSRQSSYEQYF,TGTGCCAGTTCAAGACAGAGCTCCTACGAGCAGTACTTC
.,TRBJ2-6,TRBV2,.,CASSASRASGANVLTF,TGTGCCAGCAGTGCATCGAGGGCTTCTGGGGCCAACGTCCTGACTTTC